This passage covers 26 T cell receptor beta chains from one sample sequenced in a study of blood T cells in healthy people across ages. Primers used in a second PCR of about 7 to 12 cycles were a sample-barcoded 5' primer and a J-beta primer mix. TCRdb itself ran the 5' RACE reads through MiXCR, one entry per CDR3 protein. The data contain roughly 1,300,000 distinct CDR3 sequences, around 59% of them seen just once; the ten biggest clones take up roughly 6.3%. The sequenced material came from blood. These TCRs come from a man between 18 and 35 years old in good health.

The J gene is TRBJ2-2, the V gene TRBV12-3 or TRBV12-4, with TRBD1 identical over 10 bases. This CDR3 comprises 17 residues. V shed 1 base, J shed 7 bases, and the junction held 9 bases outside the gene matches. CDR3 protein: CASSLVGLTGGIGELFF. The CDR3 bases are TGTGCCAGCAGTTTAGTCGGTTTGACAGGGGGCATCGGGGAGCTGTTTTTT.

This clonotype has more than one count but fewer than ten. The rearrangement uses TRBV21-1 and TRBJ2-1; the D call in the table, TRBD1, was not verified against the DNA. TRBV21-1 is given as a pseudogene. CDR3 length: 12 residues. This CDR3 is CNPANQYNEQFF. In nucleotides, the CDR3 is TGTAACCCGGCAAATCAGTACAATGAGCAGTTCTTC.

The gene calls are TRBV20-1 and TRBJ2-1; D is possibly TRBD1 (6 bases). Germline lookup yields CDR1 DFQATT and CDR2 SNEGSKA (reference sequence). The CDR3 consists of 13 residues. The V end was cut by 6 bases, the J end by 2 bases, with 11 bases between. The CDR3, as DNA: TGCAGTGCCCCGACAGGAACCTACAATGAGCAGTTCTTC. Translating it yields CSAPTGTYNEQFF.

The V gene is TRBV12-3 or TRBV12-4, the J gene TRBJ1-4; 7 bases match TRBD1. J lost 5 bases, V lost 5 bases, and 2 bases had no gene match. The CDR3 extends over 13 amino acids. This chain's CDR3 is CASSPQGNEKLFF. CDR3 sequence (DNA): TGTGCCAGCAGTCCACAGGGGAATGAAAAACTGTTTTTT.

The chain links TRBV13 to TRBJ1-2; D uncertain. V lost 3 bases and J 4 bases, leaving 6 bases between the germline ends. The CDR3 has 12 amino acids. Germline V CDR1 and CDR2: PRHDT, FYEKMQ (reference sequence). CDR3 region: CASSFRTYGYTF. The CDR3 bases are TGTGCCAGCAGCTTTCGGACCTATGGCTACACCTTC.

This chain joins TRBV4-3 and TRBJ1-1, with D tentatively TRBD1 (5 bases). V lost 4 bases to trimming and J lost 10 bases, with 22 bases between them. In germline, CDR1 is LGHNA, CDR2 YSLEER. The CDR3 length is 15 residues. In DNA form, the CDR3 reads TGCGCCAGCAGCCCCGATCAGGGCGGCCTCGGGGGAGCTTTCTTT. Its translation: CASSPDQGGLGGAFF.

A few counts support this clonotype. The chain couples TRBV29-1 to TRBJ1-2; no clear D gene. Germline V gene sequence: CDR1 SQVTM, CDR2 ANQGSEA. V shed 3 bases and J shed 8 bases, with 13 bases lying between them. CDR3 length: 12 amino acids. CDR3 in amino acids: CSVDFPTVGYTF. The CDR3 nucleotides are TGCAGCGTTGATTTCCCGACGGTGGGCTACACCTTC.

This clonotype was recorded only once. This chain uses TRBV4-1 with TRBJ2-4; the D is unclear. The better agreement between TRBJ2-7 and the DNA end casts doubt on the J call. This CDR3 region has 14 residues. CDR1 MGHRA and CDR2 YSYEKL come from the germline V gene. The CDR3 reads CASRQDPGRNEQYF. The CDR3 DNA follows: TGCGCCAGTAGGCAAGATCCAGGTCGAAACGAGCAGTACTTC.

This chain uses TRBV6-2 or TRBV6-3 with TRBJ2-3, with TRBD2 matching over 11 bases. Germline V gene lookup returns CDR1 MNHEY and CDR2 SVGEGT. With V trimmed by 7 bases and J by 7 bases, 10 bases remained unmatched. The CDR3 has 15 residues. CDR3 loop: CASNIAGGSGYTQYF. The CDR3 nucleotides read TGTGCCAGCAATATAGCGGGAGGGAGCGGATATACGCAGTATTTT.

The rearrangement joins TRBV29-1 to TRBJ1-1; D remains ambiguous. Germline CDR1 SQVTM, CDR2 ANQGSEA. The CDR3 sequence is 12 residues long. V shed 3 bases and J shed 5 bases, with 10 bases lying between them. The CDR3 nucleotides are TGCAGCGTTGATCTATCGGGTACTGAAGCTTTCTTT. The encoded protein is CSVDLSGTEAFF.

This clonotype was detected a few times. V and J are TRBV7-2 and TRBJ2-4; TRBD1 or TRBD2 may be the D gene (5 bases each). Germline V gives CDR1 SGHTA, CDR2 FQGNSA. Trimming took 4 bases from V and 7 from J, leaving 11 bases between them. The length of the CDR3 is 13 residues. CDR3 sequence: CASSWDPTNIQYF. The CDR3 DNA follows: TGTGCCAGCAGCTGGGACCCCACGAACATTCAGTACTTC.

The CDR3 DNA is TGCGCCAGCAGCTTGGTCAGGGGCGGGAAACACGAGCAGTACTTC. Its translation: CASSLVRGGKHEQYF. V is TRBV5-1 and J is TRBJ2-5; TRBD1 or TRBD2 may be the D gene (6 bases each). The J call is doubtful: the DNA matches TRBJ2-7 better. Germline CDR1 SGHRS, CDR2 YFSETQ. The CDR3 has 15 amino acids.

V and J are TRBV5-1 and TRBJ1-2; 7 bases align to TRBD1. CDR1 and CDR2 from the germline V gene are SGHRS and YFSETQ. The CDR3 consists of 20 residues. Losses at the gene ends were 2 bases for V and 7 bases for J; bases not matched to a gene: 26. The CDR3 is CASSLWIPGTDQSSAGGYTF. The CDR3 DNA follows: TGCGCCAGCAGCTTATGGATTCCTGGGACAGACCAAAGCTCCGCCGGTGGCTACACCTTC.

This CDR3 is CASSPGSHGELFF. The CDR3 DNA sequence: TGCGCCAGCAGCCCAGGAAGCCACGGGGAGCTGTTTTTT. The V and J genes are TRBV5-1 and TRBJ2-2, with D hard to call. The germline gives CDR1 SGHRS, CDR2 YFSETQ. CDR3 size: 13 residues. The V end lost 4 bases, the J end lost 7 bases, and 11 bases lay between the germline ends.

V is TRBV6-2 or TRBV6-3 and J is TRBJ2-5; D unresolved. V lost 6 bases and J lost 4, with 12 bases in between. This CDR3 contains 13 residues. Germline-derived CDR1 and CDR2 are MNHEY and SVGEGT. CDR3 residues: CASRPTLGETQYF. The CDR3, as DNA: TGTGCCAGCAGACCAACACTGGGAGAGACCCAGTACTTC.

CDR3 sequence reads: CSARDYTGGSTNQPQHF. The DNA of the CDR3 is TGCAGTGCTAGAGATTATACAGGGGGTAGTACCAATCAGCCCCAGCATTTT. V is TRBV20-1 and J is TRBJ1-5; TRBD1 matches 8 bases. Germline V gene data show CDR1 as DFQATT and CDR2 as SNEGSKA (reference sequence). The CDR3 consists of 17 residues. With V trimmed by 0 bases and J by 3 bases, 10 bases remained unmatched.

With regard to this clonotype: One junction end disagrees with the germline gene, perhaps due to a read error. This chain uses TRBV25-1 with TRBJ2-3, with D unclear. The CDR3 has 12 residues. Per the germline V gene, CDR1 is MGHDK and CDR2 is SYGVNS. Here the CDR3 DNA reads TGTACCAGCAGCCCCTTCGGGGATACGCAGTATTTT. It translates to CTSSPFGDTQYF.

In regard to this clonotype: Compared with germline, one end of the junction differs, possibly owing to a read error. The chain carries TRBV11-2 and TRBJ2-7; TRBD1 matches 8 bases. The germline CDR1 and CDR2 sequences are SGHAT and FQNNGV. The CDR3 extends over 13 amino acids. CDR3 DNA: TGTGCCAGCAGCATAGACAGGGGAGGCGAGCAGTACTTC. It translates to CASSIDRGGEQYF.

There are many counts of this clonotype. This sequence joins TRBV4-2 and TRBJ2-7; TRBD2 aligns across 12 bases. This CDR3 contains 15 residues. With V trimmed by 2 bases and J by 1 base, 0 bases remained unmatched. Per the germline V gene, CDR1 is LGHNA and CDR2 is YNFKEQ. Here the CDR3 DNA reads TGTGCCAGCAGCCAACTAGCGGGGGGGTCCTACGAGCAGTACTTC. Translated, it gives CASSQLAGGSYEQYF.

On this clonotype itself: A much larger clone lies a single base off, so this may be a read error. The chain uses TRBV20-1 and TRBJ2-1; 9 bases are shared with TRBD2. The trim removed 1 base at V and 8 bases at J, leaving 9 bases unmatched. The CDR3 contains 15 residues. Germline CDR1 is DFQATT and CDR2 is SNEGSKA (reference sequence). In DNA form, the CDR3 reads TGCAGTGCTAGAGGGGAAGTAGCGGGGGAAGATGAGCAGTTCTTC. Its translation: CSARGEVAGEDEQFF.

This clonotype appeared a few times. The V call is TRBV29-1, the J call TRBJ2-1, with 9 bases that match TRBD2. The CDR3 runs 15 residues. The germline V gene has CDR1 SQVTM and CDR2 ANQGSEA. V was clipped by 3 bases and J by 3 bases; unmatched bases: 6. The CDR3, as DNA: TGCAGCGTTGAGGGGTCTAGCGGGATCTACAATGAGCAGTTCTTC. Protein product: CSVEGSSGIYNEQFF.

The chain carries TRBV28 and TRBJ1-4; D uncertain. There are 14 residues in the CDR3. Germline values: CDR1 MDHEN, CDR2 SYDVKM. Trimming left V 5 bases short and J 8 bases short, with 15 bases between. Here the CDR3 reads CASSRRMIQEKLFF. The DNA of the CDR3 is TGTGCCAGCAGTCGAAGGATGATCCAGGAAAAACTGTTTTTT.

This chain uses TRBV15 with TRBJ2-7; D is undetermined. The tail of the sequence fits TRBJ2-4 better, so the J call may be wrong. The CDR3 runs 20 residues. Germline V gives CDR1 LNHNV, CDR2 YYDKDF (reference sequence). The CDR3 DNA reads TGTGCCACCAGCAGAGATCTTGCCAGCAAAGAGAACCTAGCCAAAAACATTCAGTACTTC. This translates into CATSRDLASKENLAKNIQYF.

This sequence joins TRBV13 and TRBJ2-3; 12 nucleotides agree with TRBD2. The ends lost 4 bases at V and 2 bases at J; junction bases unmatched: 13. The CDR3 sequence is 19 residues long. Germline CDR1 reads PRHDT; CDR2 reads FYEKMQ (reference sequence). In nucleotides, the CDR3 is TGTGCCAGCAGCTCGACTAGCGGGAGTGGAGCCCCCCCCACAGATACGCAGTATTTT. Protein sequence: CASSSTSGSGAPPTDTQYF.

In DNA, the CDR3 is TGTGCCAGCAGCTTAGCGGTGACAGGGGGCGGGGAGACCCAGTACTTC. It codes for CASSLAVTGGGETQYF. The rearrangement links TRBV7-2 to TRBJ2-5; 10 bases agree with TRBD1. CDR3 length: 16 amino acids. The V segment lost 0 bases and the J segment 5 bases; nucleotides outside the gene matches: 6. Germline lookup yields CDR1 SGHTA and CDR2 FQGNSA.

This chain links TRBV20-1 with TRBJ2-2, with 8 nucleotides matching TRBD1. The CDR3 has 14 residues. Per germline, CDR1 DFQATT and CDR2 SNEGSKA (reference sequence). J lost 1 base, V lost 6 bases, and 4 bases had no gene match. Here the CDR3 DNA reads TGCAGTGCCAGGACAGGGTGGAACACCGGGGAGCTGTTTTTT. Its translation is CSARTGWNTGELFF.